These 27 T cell receptor beta chains were all obtained from the same sample, sequenced in a study of T cells in Graves' hyperthyroidism and ophthalmopathy. Template material for amplifying TCR beta CDR3 regions consisted of RNA transcripts. During a first-round RT-PCR of the TCR CDR3, the HTBI primer set was used. Using its own MiXCR run on the multiplex PCR reads, TCRdb lists one record per CDR3 protein. The sample holds hundreds of thousands of distinct CDR3 sequences, about 14% seen once. Sequencing was carried out using blood. The receptors originated from a woman in her 50s with Graves' ophthalmopathy.

This clonotype has at least ten counts. The chain couples TRBV7-2 to TRBJ1-4, with D hard to call. The CDR3 is 13 amino acids. The V end lost 1 base, the J end lost 8 bases, and 8 bases lay between the germline ends. Germline assignment: CDR1 SGHTA and CDR2 FQGNSA. CDR3 protein: CASSLVRLEKLFF. CDR3 DNA sequence: TGTGCCAGCAGCTTAGTCAGGTTGGAAAAACTGTTTTTT.

This clonotype was counted a few times. The rearrangement links TRBV20-1 to TRBJ2-7, with TRBD2 identical over 9 bases. The CDR3 is made up of 13 amino acids. The germline V gene encodes CDR1 DFQATT and CDR2 SNEGSKA (reference sequence). Trimming took 7 bases from V and 0 from J; bases not matched to a gene: 4. CDR3 in DNA: TGCAGTGTCAATAGCGGGAGCTCCTACGAGCAGTACTTC. Its protein product is CSVNSGSSYEQYF.

Many counts were recorded for this clonotype. The chain has TRBV20-1 and TRBJ2-7; 9 nucleotides line up with TRBD2. The CDR3 is 15 residues long. Germline trimming cut 0 bases from V and 2 bases from J; bases unmatched to any gene: 5. Germline V gene lookup returns CDR1 DFQATT and CDR2 SNEGSKA (reference sequence). CDR3 in amino acids: CSARDPRGRAYEQYF. DNA for the CDR3: TGCAGTGCTAGAGATCCCCGCGGGAGGGCCTACGAGCAGTACTTC.

This clonotype was recorded many times. The chain carries TRBV5-1 and TRBJ2-7, with D unclear. Germline assignment: CDR1 SGHRS and CDR2 YFSETQ. V was pared by 2 bases and J by 4 bases, with 10 bases between. The CDR3 sequence is 13 residues long. The CDR3 protein is CASSLQQNYEQYF. The CDR3 DNA sequence: TGCGCCAGCAGCTTACAGCAAAATTACGAGCAGTACTTC.

This clonotype was counted many times. CDR3: CASFRDRGQEAEAFF. The CDR3 DNA is TGTGCCAGCTTCCGGGACAGGGGGCAGGAGGCTGAAGCTTTCTTT. This chain connects TRBV2 to TRBJ1-1, with 12 bases aligning to TRBD1. J was trimmed by 6 bases and V by 8 bases; bases with no gene match: 10. The CDR3 covers 15 residues. Germline CDR1 reads SNHLY; CDR2 reads FYNNEI.

This clonotype was seen ten or more times. The V call is TRBV30, the J call TRBJ1-2; D gene uncertain. Trimming left V 0 bases short and J 4 bases short, with 9 bases between. The CDR3 consists of 13 residues. The germline V gene has CDR1 GTSNPN and CDR2 SVGIG (reference sequence). The CDR3 protein is CAWSVSPLYGYTF. The CDR3 DNA is TGTGCCTGGAGTGTATCCCCACTCTATGGCTACACCTTC. The full variable domain, its missing parts supplied by reference TRBV30 and TRBJ1-2, is SQTIHQWPATLVQPVGSPLSLECTVEGTSNPNLYWYRQAAGRGLQLLFYSVGIGQISSEVPQNLSASRPQDRQFILSSKKLLLSDSGFYLCAWSVSPLYGYTFGSGTRLTVV.

This clonotype has a single count. V gene TRBV6-1 combines with J gene TRBJ1-6; D is uncertain. The CDR3 contains 15 residues. From germline, CDR1 is MNHNS and CDR2 SASEGT. V was shortened by 4 bases and J by 6 bases, with 13 bases between the two germline ends. The CDR3 loop is CASSAPRHPNSPLHF. In DNA, the CDR3 is TGTGCCAGCAGTGCCCCTAGGCATCCTAATTCACCCCTCCACTTT.

The gene calls are TRBV4-1 and TRBJ2-3; D is perhaps TRBD1 or TRBD2 (6 bases each). Germline V gene data show CDR1 as MGHRA and CDR2 as YSYEKL. V was cut by 7 bases and J by 1 base, with 30 bases left in between. The CDR3 totals 20 residues. The CDR3 sequence: CASTGGDGRTVLRGTDTQYF. The DNA of the CDR3 is TGCGCCAGCACCGGGGGAGATGGGCGGACAGTGCTGAGGGGCACAGATACGCAGTATTTT.

This clonotype was recorded a few times. The chain employs TRBV20-1 and TRBJ2-7; 8 bases are shared with TRBD1. V lost 5 bases, J lost 6 bases, and 9 bases stayed unmatched. Germline V CDR1 and CDR2: DFQATT, SNEGSKA (reference sequence). The CDR3 contains 13 residues. DNA of the CDR3: TGCAGTGCTCTACGACAGGGGTCTGGCGAGCAGTACTTC. This encodes CSALRQGSGEQYF.

There are many counts of this clonotype. The chain uses TRBV28 and TRBJ2-7, with 13 bases aligning to TRBD2. With 5 bases clipped from V and 8 bases from J, the junction kept 9 bases outside the gene matches. The length of the CDR3 is 15 residues. Germline assignment: CDR1 MDHEN and CDR2 SYDVKM. The CDR3 DNA is TGTGCCAGCAGTGACGGACTAGCGGGAGCTAATAAGCAGTACTTC. Its protein is CASSDGLAGANKQYF.

This clonotype appeared a few times. The CDR3 DNA follows: TGCGCCAGCAGCCAAAGCGTGGGGAAGTTGGGGTACGAGCAGTACTTC. Protein sequence: CASSQSVGKLGYEQYF. This chain joins TRBV4-3 and TRBJ2-7; D not certain. In germline, CDR1 is LGHNA, CDR2 YSLEER. V was shortened by 2 bases and J by 4 bases, with 18 bases between the two germline ends. The CDR3 is made up of 16 amino acids.

For this clonotype: One end of the junction does not line up with germline, which may come from a read error. This chain uses TRBV7-9 with TRBJ2-7, with D perhaps assigned TRBD1 or TRBD2 (5 bases each). Per germline, CDR1 SEHNR and CDR2 FQNEAQ (reference sequence). There are 13 residues in the CDR3. CDR3: CASSLRGVYEQHF. The DNA of the CDR3 is TGTGCCAGCAGCTTAAGAGGGGTTTACGAGCAGCACTTC.

The CDR3 DNA is TGCAGTGCTAGCCCCGGGAGGGTCTACGAGCAGTACTTC. Amino acid sequence: CSASPGRVYEQYF. The J gene is TRBJ2-7, the V gene TRBV20-1; 8 bases line up with TRBD2. The CDR3 runs to 13 residues. The germline gives CDR1 DFQATT, CDR2 SNEGSKA (reference sequence). Trimming at V came to 3 bases and at J to 3 bases, leaving 4 bases not matched to a gene.

This clonotype has ten or more counts. The chain employs TRBV5-1 and TRBJ2-7; D gene unclear. The germline gives CDR1 SGHRS, CDR2 YFSETQ. The V gene lost 0 bases and the J gene lost 8 bases, with 12 bases spanning the gap. The CDR3 sequence is 13 residues long. The CDR3 is CASSLVGRAKQYF. CDR3 DNA sequence: TGCGCCAGCAGCTTGGTGGGTAGGGCCAAGCAGTACTTC.

This chain joins TRBV7-2 and TRBJ2-2; tentatively, D is TRBD2 (7 bases). Germline V gives CDR1 SGHTA, CDR2 FQGNSA. Between the trimmed V and J ends, which lost 1 base and 5 bases, there was a span of 17 bases. The CDR3 consists of 17 residues. The DNA for the CDR3 is TGTGCCAGCAGCTTAGGGGGGGGGGGCGCGTATACCGGGGAGCTGTTTTTT. It is translated as CASSLGGGGAYTGELFF.

V usage is TRBV4-1 and J usage is TRBJ2-7, with D tentatively TRBD2 (6 bases). Trimming stripped 3 bases from V and 7 bases from J, with 19 bases between. This CDR3 is built from 15 residues. Germline V lookup: CDR1 MGHRA, CDR2 YSYEKL. In DNA form, the CDR3 reads TGCGCCAGCAGCCAGGGGGGACGGGGAGTGGGGGAGCAGTACTTC. Its translation is CASSQGGRGVGEQYF.

This chain joins TRBV4-3 and TRBJ1-2, with D tentatively TRBD1 (5 bases). Trimming took 0 bases from V and 4 from J, leaving 12 bases between them. The CDR3 runs to 15 residues. Germline V lookup: CDR1 LGHNA, CDR2 YSLEER. The CDR3 is CASSQDSDNFYGYTF. The CDR3 coding sequence is TGCGCCAGCAGCCAAGATTCGGACAATTTCTATGGCTACACCTTC.

This clonotype was seen repeatedly, ten times or more. The rearrangement links TRBV12-3 or TRBV12-4 to TRBJ2-7; possibly TRBD1 for D (6 bases). This CDR3 comprises 14 residues. V was cut by 6 bases and J by 0 bases, with 12 bases left in between. The DNA of the CDR3 is TGTGCCAGCAGCCGCAGGGGTATCTCCTACGAGCAGTACTTC. Protein: CASSRRGISYEQYF.

This clonotype was recorded a few times. The CDR3 loop is CASSQDGGPRNQPQHF. The DNA for the CDR3 is TGCGCCAGCAGCCAAGATGGCGGGCCACGCAATCAGCCCCAGCATTTT. The rearrangement links TRBV4-1 to TRBJ1-5; D not certain. The CDR3 covers 16 residues. Trimming left V 0 bases short and J 2 bases short, with 11 bases between. The V gene's germline CDR1 is MGHRA and CDR2 YSYEKL.

This clonotype was found many times. CDR3 DNA sequence: TGTGCCACCTCGGCTTCAGTGGGCGGCGGGAGGCCTGATAGTATTAGCACAGATACGCAGTATTTT. Protein sequence: CATSASVGGGRPDSISTDTQYF. The V gene is TRBV6-2 or TRBV6-3, the J gene TRBJ2-3; 8 bases fit TRBD2. The ends lost 10 bases at V and 0 bases at J; junction bases unmatched: 30. The CDR3 spans 22 residues. Per the germline V gene, CDR1 is MNHEY and CDR2 is SVGEGT.

This clonotype was seen ten or more times. V gene TRBV6-5 combines with J gene TRBJ2-7, with TRBD2 identical over 8 bases. CDR1 MNHEY and CDR2 SVGAGI come from the germline V gene. The CDR3 length is 16 residues. V gave up 1 base and J gave up 3 bases; unmatched junction bases: 8. Here the CDR3 DNA reads TGTGCCAGCAGTTACTTATTGGCGGGAGGCTTCTACGAGCAGTACTTC. The encoded protein is CASSYLLAGGFYEQYF.

This clonotype was recorded a few times. The J gene is TRBJ1-1, the V gene TRBV7-9; D might be TRBD1 (5 bases). This CDR3 contains 13 residues. Trimming removed 4 bases at V and 8 bases at J, with 14 bases between. Germline assignment: CDR1 SEHNR and CDR2 FQNEAQ (reference sequence). In DNA, the CDR3 is TGTGCCAGCAGCTCCGGACAACAGCCAGAAGCTTTCTTT. It codes for CASSSGQQPEAFF.

Ten or more counts support this clonotype. The chain recombines TRBV4-3 with TRBJ2-5, with 9 bases that match TRBD2. Germline V gene sequence: CDR1 LGHNA, CDR2 YSLEER. The V and J ends lost 2 bases and 0 bases, in that order; junction bases with no gene match: 1. This CDR3 is 15 amino acids long. The CDR3 DNA reads TGCGCCAGCAGCCAAAGACTAGCGGACCAAGAGACCCAGTACTTC. Residues: CASSQRLADQETQYF.

Only a few counts were recorded for this clonotype. This rearrangement joins TRBV18 to TRBJ1-5; D uncertain. The germline V and J ends were trimmed by 2 bases and 3 bases, with 8 bases remaining between them. The CDR3 is 14 amino acids. CDR1 KGHSH and CDR2 LQKENI come from the germline V gene. The CDR3 DNA is TGTGCCAGCTCACCAGGACGGATCAATCAGCCCCAGCATTTT. It is translated as CASSPGRINQPQHF.

This clonotype has more than one count but fewer than ten. The V gene is TRBV29-1, the J gene TRBJ2-3; D not certain. This CDR3 is built from 12 residues. Germline lookup yields CDR1 SQVTM and CDR2 ANQGSEA. The chain's CDR3 is CIHGGDTDTQYF. The CDR3 DNA sequence: TGCATCCACGGTGGAGACACAGATACGCAGTATTTT.

As regards this clonotype: This clone may be a read error of a much larger clone one base away. V is TRBV6-1 and J is TRBJ1-5; TRBD1 is a possible D gene (5 bases). The V end lost 5 bases, the J end lost 1 base, and 15 bases lay between the germline ends. From germline, CDR1 is MNHNS and CDR2 SASEGT. CDR3 length: 16 residues. CDR3 sequence reads: CASSIPRPGSNQPQHF. The DNA of the CDR3 is TGTGCCAGCAGTATACCCCGGCCAGGGAGCAATCAGCCCCAGCATTTT.

At least ten counts were recorded for this clonotype. The chain couples TRBV12-3 or TRBV12-4 to TRBJ2-1, with 10 nucleotides matching TRBD2. The CDR3 covers 19 residues. V dropped 5 bases and J dropped 0; count of bases not matched to a gene: 13. CDR3 residues: CASSRGILAGSSSYNEQFF. CDR3 DNA sequence: TGTGCCAGCAGTCGGGGGATACTAGCGGGATCGAGCTCCTACAATGAGCAGTTCTTC.